This TCR beta chain was found in a study of cytotoxic CD8 clonotypes in ibrutinib-treated CLL. TCRdb keeps only in-frame clones here, not all; method: immunoSEQ multiplex PCR. The sample holds roughly 250,000 clones, roughly 74% seen once. The CDR3 contains 12 residues. Germline CDR1 reads SGHVS; CDR2 reads FQNEAQ. V was cut by 5 bases and J by 3 bases, with 6 bases left in between. Specimen: PBMCs, collected after 24 months of ibrutinib treatment. The chain carries TRBV7-8 and TRBJ2-3; D may be TRBD1 (5 bases). The receptor comes from a human donor with chronic lymphocytic leukemia. The CDR3 is CASSQGTDTQYF. The CDR3 nucleotides read TGTGCCAGCAGCCAGGGAACAGATACGCAGTATTTT.